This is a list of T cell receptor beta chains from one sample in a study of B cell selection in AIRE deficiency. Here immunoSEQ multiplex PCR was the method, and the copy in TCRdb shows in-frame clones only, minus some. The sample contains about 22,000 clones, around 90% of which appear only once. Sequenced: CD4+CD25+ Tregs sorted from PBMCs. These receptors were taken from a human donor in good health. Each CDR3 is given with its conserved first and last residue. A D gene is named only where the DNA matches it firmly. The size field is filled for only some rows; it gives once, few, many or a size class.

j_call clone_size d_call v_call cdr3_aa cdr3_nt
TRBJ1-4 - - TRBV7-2 CASSSSLGATNEKLFF TGTGCCAGCAGCTCCTCCCTCGGCGCTACTAATGAAAAACTGTTTTTT
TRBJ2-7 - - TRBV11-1 CASSLLGPGSYEQYF TGTGCCAGCAGCCTTCTGGGACCTGGCTCCTACGAGCAGTACTTC
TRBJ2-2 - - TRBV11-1 CASSFTQPSGELFF TGTGCCAGCAGCTTCACCCAGCCATCCGGGGAGCTGTTTTTT
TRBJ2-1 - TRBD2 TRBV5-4 CASSVTGTRVVEQFF TGTGCCAGCAGCGTAACCGGGACTAGAGTGGTTGAGCAGTTCTTC
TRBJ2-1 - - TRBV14 CASSPPFNNEQFF TGTGCCAGCAGCCCCCCCTTTAACAATGAGCAGTTCTTC
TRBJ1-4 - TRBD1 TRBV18 CASSPGQGEKLFF TGTGCCAGCTCACCAGGACAGGGCGAAAAACTGTTTTTT
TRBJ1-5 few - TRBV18 CASSPSMDSPSNQPQHF TGTGCCAGCTCACCATCCATGGACAGCCCGAGCAATCAGCCCCAGCATTTT
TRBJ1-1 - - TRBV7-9 CASSYSTNTEAFF TGTGCCAGCAGCTACTCGACGAACACTGAAGCTTTCTTT
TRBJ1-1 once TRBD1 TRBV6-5 CASTRGGTVEAFF TGTGCCAGCACTCGCGGCGGGACAGTTGAAGCTTTCTTT
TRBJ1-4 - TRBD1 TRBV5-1 CASSLGTGMGLNEKLFF TGCGCCAGCAGCTTGGGGACAGGGATGGGGTTAAATGAAAAACTGTTTTTT
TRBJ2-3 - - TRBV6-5 CASSSQLTDTQYF TGTGCCAGCAGTTCCCAGCTCACAGATACGCAGTATTTT
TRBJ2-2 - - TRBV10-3 CAISESKASVGTGELFF TGTGCCATCAGTGAGTCGAAGGCTAGCGTGGGAACCGGGGAGCTGTTTTTT
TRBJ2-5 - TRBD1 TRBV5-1 CASSLTDRVEETQYF TGCGCCAGCAGCCTGACGGACAGGGTGGAAGAGACCCAGTACTTC
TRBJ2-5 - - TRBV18 CASSPPFGVQETQYF TGTGCCAGCTCACCACCGTTCGGGGTCCAGGAGACCCAGTACTTC
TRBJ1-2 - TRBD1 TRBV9 CASSRNRGQADGYTF TGTGCCAGCAGCCGTAACAGGGGCCAAGCAGATGGCTACACCTTC
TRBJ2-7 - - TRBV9 CASSGGSGVSYEQYF TGTGCCAGCAGCGGGGGTAGCGGAGTATCCTACGAGCAGTACTTC
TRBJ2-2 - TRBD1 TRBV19 CASSIYTGAGGELFF TGTGCCAGTAGTATATATACAGGGGCGGGCGGGGAGCTGTTTTTT
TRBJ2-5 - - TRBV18 CASSLQGGETQYF TGTGCCAGCTCACTTCAGGGCGGAGAGACCCAGTACTTC
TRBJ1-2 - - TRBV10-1 CASSEAGNYGYTF TGCGCCAGCAGTGAGGCAGGGAACTATGGCTACACCTTC
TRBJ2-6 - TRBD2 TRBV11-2 CASSLRLAGVSGANVLTF TGTGCCAGCAGCTTGAGACTAGCGGGGGTCTCTGGGGCCAACGTCCTGACTTTC
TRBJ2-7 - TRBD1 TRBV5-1 CASSRGTGGSYEQYF TGCGCCAGCAGCCGGGGGACAGGGGGCTCCTACGAGCAGTACTTC
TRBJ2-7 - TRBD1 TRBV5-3 CASSTSWTGFYEQYF TGTGCCAGCAGCACAAGCTGGACAGGGTTCTACGAGCAGTACTTC
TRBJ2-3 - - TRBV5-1 CASSLAPSTDTQYF TGCGCCAGCAGCTTGGCACCTAGCACAGATACGCAGTATTTT
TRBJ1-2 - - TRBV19 CASSIDGGAWRGYTF TGTGCCAGTAGTATAGACGGCGGGGCTTGGAGAGGCTACACCTTC
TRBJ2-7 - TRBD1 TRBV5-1 CASSRGQGPGSPYEQYF TGCGCCAGCAGTAGGGGACAGGGTCCAGGTTCGCCCTACGAGCAGTACTTC
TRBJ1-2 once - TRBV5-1 CASSLEQGYGYTF TGCGCCAGCAGCTTGGAACAGGGTTATGGCTACACCTTC
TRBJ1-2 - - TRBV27 CASGGPISYGYTF TGTGCCAGCGGGGGTCCTATTTCCTATGGCTACACCTTC
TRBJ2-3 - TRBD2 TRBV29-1 CSVPGLAGSILTDTQYF TGCAGCGTTCCGGGACTAGCGGGGTCCATCCTCACAGATACGCAGTATTTT
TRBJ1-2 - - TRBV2 CASGVRDHGYTF TGTGCCAGCGGAGTCAGGGACCATGGCTACACCTTC
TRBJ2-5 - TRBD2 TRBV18 CASSPEGLAQTQYF TGTGCCAGCTCACCAGAGGGACTAGCCCAGACCCAGTACTTC
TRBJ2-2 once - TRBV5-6 CASSLGVNTGELFF TGTGCCAGCAGCTTGGGGGTGAACACCGGGGAGCTGTTTTTT
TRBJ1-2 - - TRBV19 CASSRGRGYGYTF TGTGCCAGTAGTAGGGGGCGCGGCTATGGCTACACCTTC
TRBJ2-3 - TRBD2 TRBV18 CASSPNEAGTADTQYF TGTGCCAGCTCACCAAACGAAGCGGGAACGGCAGATACGCAGTATTTT
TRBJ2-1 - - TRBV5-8 CASSLERELYNEQFF TGTGCCAGCAGCTTGGAACGGGAGCTCTACAATGAGCAGTTCTTC
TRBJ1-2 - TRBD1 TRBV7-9 CASSSTDRVQDGYTF TGTGCCAGCAGCTCGACCGACAGGGTCCAGGATGGCTACACCTTC
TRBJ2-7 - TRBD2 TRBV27 CASGRGFSYEQYF TGTGCCAGCGGGAGGGGATTCTCCTACGAGCAGTACTTC
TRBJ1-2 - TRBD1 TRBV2 CASRNGQGYGYTF TGTGCCAGCAGGAACGGACAGGGGTATGGCTACACCTTC
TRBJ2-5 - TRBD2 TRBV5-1 CASSLSRTSGIRAETQYF TGCGCCAGCAGCTTGTCACGGACTAGCGGGATCCGGGCAGAGACCCAGTACTTC
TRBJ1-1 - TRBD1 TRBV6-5 CASSDRQGEAFF TGTGCCAGCAGTGACCGACAGGGTGAGGCTTTCTTT
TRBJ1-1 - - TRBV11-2 CASSVRSLHGAEAFF TGTGCCAGCAGCGTACGTTCCCTACACGGGGCTGAAGCTTTCTTT
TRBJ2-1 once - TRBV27 CASSLSGLGWYSYNEQFF TGTGCCAGCAGTTTATCAGGGCTGGGGTGGTACTCCTACAATGAGCAGTTCTTC
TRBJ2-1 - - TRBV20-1 CSASERYEQFF TGCAGTGCTAGCGAGCGCTATGAGCAGTTCTTC
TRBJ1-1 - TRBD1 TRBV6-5 CASQGDTEAFF TGTGCCAGTCAGGGGGACACTGAAGCTTTCTTT
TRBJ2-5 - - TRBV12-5 CASGLGQLQETQYF TGTGCTAGTGGTTTGGGGCAGCTCCAAGAGACCCAGTACTTC
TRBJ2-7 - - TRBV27 CASSLVAGVGPSYEQYF TGTGCCAGCAGTTTAGTGGCCGGGGTCGGTCCCTCCTACGAGCAGTACTTC
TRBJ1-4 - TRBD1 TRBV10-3 CAISWDRTNEKLFF TGTGCCATCAGTTGGGACAGGACGAATGAAAAACTGTTTTTT
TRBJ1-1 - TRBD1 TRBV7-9 CASSFFTGGVTEAFF TGTGCCAGCAGCTTTTTTACAGGGGGCGTCACTGAAGCTTTCTTT
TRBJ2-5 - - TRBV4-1 CASSRKSGQQETQYF TGCGCCAGCAGCCGAAAATCTGGACAGCAAGAGACCCAGTACTTC
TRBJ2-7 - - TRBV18 CASSLVGYEQYF TGTGCCAGCTCCCTCGTAGGCTACGAGCAGTACTTC